This record concerns one TCR beta chain sequence. Its antigen is still unknown. Per-base qualities were not stored, and no clone one base away is much larger. The sample originates from a study of CD8 T cells in Susac syndrome (dated by TCRdb to about 2019). Study-wide context: Repertoire sequencing was used to test whether CD8+ T cell activation and differentiation in Susac syndrome was antigen driven. The clonality of the CD8+ T cell repertoire was compared across about a dozen healthy donors, around 14 Susac syndrome patients and about 16 multiple sclerosis patients.

The paper's findings and limits, for the study overall: The number of individuals in the TCR sequencing and HLA analysis was acknowledged as relatively small.

Peripheral blood CD8+ and CD4+ T cells from healthy donors, Susac syndrome patients and multiple sclerosis patients were profiled by high-throughput TCR beta sequencing. The multiple sclerosis controls were treatment-naive patients who had stable or active relapsing-remitting disease and met the revised McDonald criteria. Bulk CD8+ and CD4+ T cells were purified magnetically by negative isolation, whereas CD8+ TEMRA cells were enriched by FACS. Blood was collected in EDTA tubes and processed within 24 hours, with PBMCs isolated through density gradient centrifugation. PBMCs destined for TCR sequencing were cryopreserved in liquid nitrogen and later thawed in a 37 °C water bath. The sorted or isolated CD4+, CD8+ and CD8+ TEMRA cells reached a purity of at least 90%. The trim is 5 bases for V and 4 bases for J, with a gap of 11 bases between the germline ends. The CDR3 contains 13 residues, cysteine and phenylalanine counted. Of the read, only the CDR3 DNA is kept; its 39 bases are in frame from base 1. For CDR1 and CDR2, the germline V gene (reference sequence) lists MNHEY and SMNVEV.

RNA was extracted using the RNeasy kit, and about 0.45 to 1 ug of the RNA was reverse transcribed with random hexamers. TCR beta CDR3 regions were amplified with the immunoSEQ multiplex PCR assay covering 54 Vbeta and 13 Jbeta segments. To correct PCR amplification bias, a synthetic template baseline was used for both primer optimization and computational correction. On the authors' methods: Reads were annotated to V, D and J genes per IMGT and analyzed with immunoSEQ Analyzer, keeping only productive sequences. Clonality was computed as one minus Shannon entropy normalized by log2 of the number of productive unique sequences. For each patient and control, public and private clones were evaluated among the 100 most prevalent clones. A clone was defined as Susac-specific if it was absent from the healthy and MS cohorts, from 1052 published viral clones and from other ImmuneACCESS disease sequences. The public reads were reanalyzed by TCRdb: fastp trimming at Q25, MiXCR alignment, in-frame beta chains only. Rows merge per CDR3 protein into single entries with the most common DNA and genes. These V and J calls originate from TCRdb's pipeline instead of the authors' own analysis. For this sample the table gives under 200,000 distinct CDR3 sequences, of which about 95% were detected only once. Clones ranked in the top ten supply 0.15% to 0.2% of the sample.

The origin of this receptor is a human donor with multiple sclerosis. The chain is encoded by TRBV27 joined to TRBJ1-1; the D segment could be TRBD1, given 5 matching bases. The sequenced sample was CD8+ T cells from PBMCs. CDR3 protein: CASSHSGFTEAFF. The nucleotide sequence reads TGTGCCAGCAGTCACTCAGGGTTCACTGAAGCTTTCTTT.